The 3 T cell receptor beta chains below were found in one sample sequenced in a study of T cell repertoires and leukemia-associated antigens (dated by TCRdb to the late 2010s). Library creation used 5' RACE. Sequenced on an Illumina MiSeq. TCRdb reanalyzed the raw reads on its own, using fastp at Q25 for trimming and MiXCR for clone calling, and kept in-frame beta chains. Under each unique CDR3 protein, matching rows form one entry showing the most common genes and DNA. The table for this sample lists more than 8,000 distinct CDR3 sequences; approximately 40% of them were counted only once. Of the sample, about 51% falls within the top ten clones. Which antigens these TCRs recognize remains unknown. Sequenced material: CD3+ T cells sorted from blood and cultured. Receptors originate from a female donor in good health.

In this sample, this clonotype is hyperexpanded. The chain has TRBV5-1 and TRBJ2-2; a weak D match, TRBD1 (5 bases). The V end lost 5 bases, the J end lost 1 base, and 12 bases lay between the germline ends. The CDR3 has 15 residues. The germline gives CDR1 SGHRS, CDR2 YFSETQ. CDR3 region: CASSFETGNTGELFF. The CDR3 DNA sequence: TGCGCCAGCAGTTTTGAAACAGGGAACACCGGGGAGCTGTTTTTT.

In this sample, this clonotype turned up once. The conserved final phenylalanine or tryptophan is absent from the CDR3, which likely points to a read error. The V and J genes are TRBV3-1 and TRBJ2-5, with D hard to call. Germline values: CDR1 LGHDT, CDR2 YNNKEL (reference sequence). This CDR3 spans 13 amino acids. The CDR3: CASSQVGSETQYL. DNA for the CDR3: TGCGCCAGCAGCCAAGTGGGATCGGAGACCCAGTACCTC.

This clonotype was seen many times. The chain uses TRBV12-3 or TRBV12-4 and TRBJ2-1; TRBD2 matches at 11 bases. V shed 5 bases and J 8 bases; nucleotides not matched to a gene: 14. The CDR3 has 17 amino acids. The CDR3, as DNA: TGTGCCAGCAGTACCGAATATTTAGCGGGAGGGCCGCATGAGCAGTTCTTC. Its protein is CASSTEYLAGGPHEQFF.